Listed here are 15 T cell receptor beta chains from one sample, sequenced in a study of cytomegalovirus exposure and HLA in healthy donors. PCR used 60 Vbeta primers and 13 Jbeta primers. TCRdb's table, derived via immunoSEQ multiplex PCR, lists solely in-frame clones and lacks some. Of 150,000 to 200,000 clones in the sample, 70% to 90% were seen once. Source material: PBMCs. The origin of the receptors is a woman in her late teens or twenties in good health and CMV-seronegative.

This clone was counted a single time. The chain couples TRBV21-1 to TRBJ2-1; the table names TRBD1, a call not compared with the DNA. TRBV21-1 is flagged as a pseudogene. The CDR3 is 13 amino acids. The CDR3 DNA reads TGTGCCATCTCGCCCCTGGGGGCCAATGAGCAGTTCTTC. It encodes CAISPLGANEQFF.

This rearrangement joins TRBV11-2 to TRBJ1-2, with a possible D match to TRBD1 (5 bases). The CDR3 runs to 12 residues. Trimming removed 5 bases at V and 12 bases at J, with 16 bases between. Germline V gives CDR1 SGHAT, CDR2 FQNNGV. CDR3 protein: CASSPTQEADTF. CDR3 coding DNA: TGTGCCAGCAGCCCTACACAGGAAGCCGACACCTTC. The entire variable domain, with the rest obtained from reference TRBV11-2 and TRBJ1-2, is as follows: EAGVAQSPRYKIIEKRQSVAFWCNPISGHATLYWYQQILGQGPKLLIQFQNNGVVDDSQLPKDRFSAERLKGVDSTLKIQPAKLEDSAVYLCASSPTQEADTFGSGTRLTVV.

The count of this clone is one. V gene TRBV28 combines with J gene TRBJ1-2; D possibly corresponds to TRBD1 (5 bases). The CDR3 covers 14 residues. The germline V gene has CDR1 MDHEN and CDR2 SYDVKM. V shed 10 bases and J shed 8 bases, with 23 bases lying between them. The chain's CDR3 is CAIQARRGWKGYTF. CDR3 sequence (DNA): TGTGCCATACAGGCGAGAAGGGGATGGAAGGGCTACACCTTC.

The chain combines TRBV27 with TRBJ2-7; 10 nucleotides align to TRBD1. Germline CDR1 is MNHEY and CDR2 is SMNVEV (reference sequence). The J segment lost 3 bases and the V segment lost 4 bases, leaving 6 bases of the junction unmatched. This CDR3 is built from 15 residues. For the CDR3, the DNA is TGTGCCAGCAGTTCATACGGGACAGGGGTCTACGAGCAGTACTTC. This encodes CASSSYGTGVYEQYF.

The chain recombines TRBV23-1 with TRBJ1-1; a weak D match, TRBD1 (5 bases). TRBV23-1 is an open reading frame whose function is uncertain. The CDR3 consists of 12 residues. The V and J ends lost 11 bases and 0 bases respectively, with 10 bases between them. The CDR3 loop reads CASRGLNTEAFF. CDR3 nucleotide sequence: TGCGCCTCCCGGGGGTTGAACACTGAAGCTTTCTTT.

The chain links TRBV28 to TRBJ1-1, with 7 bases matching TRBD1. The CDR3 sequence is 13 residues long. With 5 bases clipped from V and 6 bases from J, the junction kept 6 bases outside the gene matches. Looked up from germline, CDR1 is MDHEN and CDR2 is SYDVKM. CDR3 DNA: TGTGCCAGCAGTCTGCAGGGGACAGCTGAAGCTTTCTTT. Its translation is CASSLQGTAEAFF.

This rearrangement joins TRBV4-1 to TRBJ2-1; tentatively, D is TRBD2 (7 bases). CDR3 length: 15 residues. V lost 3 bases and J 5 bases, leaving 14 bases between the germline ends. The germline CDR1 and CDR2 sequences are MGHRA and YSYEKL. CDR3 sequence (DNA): TGCGCCAGCAGCCATTTGGCGGGGGCTAACAATGAGCAGTTCTTC. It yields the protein CASSHLAGANNEQFF.

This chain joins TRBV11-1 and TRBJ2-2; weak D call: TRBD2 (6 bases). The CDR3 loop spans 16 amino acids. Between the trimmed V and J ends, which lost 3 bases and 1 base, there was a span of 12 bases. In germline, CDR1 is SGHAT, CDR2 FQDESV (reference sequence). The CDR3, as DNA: TGTGCCAGCAGCTTGGTCCCGGGAGAGAACACCGGGGAGCTGTTTTTT. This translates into CASSLVPGENTGELFF.

The CDR3 loop is CASSERRVGTADYEQYF. The CDR3 DNA is TGTGCCAGCAGTGAAAGGAGAGTCGGGACAGCCGACTACGAGCAGTACTTC. The chain couples TRBV2 to TRBJ2-7; TRBD1 matches 7 bases. The CDR3 runs 17 residues. J gave up 3 bases and V 2 bases, and 13 bases lay outside the gene matches. CDR1 is SNHLY and CDR2 is FYNNEI in the germline V gene.

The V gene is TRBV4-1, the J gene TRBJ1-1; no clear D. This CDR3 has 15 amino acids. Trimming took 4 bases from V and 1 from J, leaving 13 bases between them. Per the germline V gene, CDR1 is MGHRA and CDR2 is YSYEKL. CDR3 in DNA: TGCGCCAGCAGCCCTGGTCCGTGGGCGAACACTGAAGCTTTCTTT. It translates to CASSPGPWANTEAFF.

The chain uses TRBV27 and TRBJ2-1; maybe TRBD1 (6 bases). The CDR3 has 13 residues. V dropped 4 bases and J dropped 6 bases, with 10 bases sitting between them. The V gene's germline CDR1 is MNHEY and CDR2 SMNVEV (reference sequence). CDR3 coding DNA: TGTGCCAGCAGTTCGACAGGCCTCAATGAGCAGTTCTTC. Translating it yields CASSSTGLNEQFF.

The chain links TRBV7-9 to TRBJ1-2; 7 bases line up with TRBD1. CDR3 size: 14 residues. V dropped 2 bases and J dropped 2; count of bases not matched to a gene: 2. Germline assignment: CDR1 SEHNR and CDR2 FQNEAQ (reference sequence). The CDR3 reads CASSLRQGNYGYTF. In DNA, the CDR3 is TGTGCCAGCAGCTTACGACAGGGAAACTATGGCTACACCTTC.

The chain's CDR3 is CASSPGTEPHSEQFF. The DNA of the CDR3 is TGCGCCAGCAGCCCTGGGACAGAGCCCCATTCTGAGCAGTTCTTC. The chain recombines TRBV5-1 with TRBJ2-1; 7 bases are a match to TRBD1. The CDR3 extends over 15 amino acids. V was clipped by 4 bases and J by 9 bases; unmatched bases: 13. Germline CDR1 SGHRS, CDR2 YFSETQ.

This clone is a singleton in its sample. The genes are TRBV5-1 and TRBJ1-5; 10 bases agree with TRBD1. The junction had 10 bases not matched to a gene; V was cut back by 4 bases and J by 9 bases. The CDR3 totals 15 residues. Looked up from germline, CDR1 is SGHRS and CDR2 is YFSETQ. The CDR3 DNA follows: TGCGCCAGCAGCCTGGCCGGGACAGGGGTTTGGCCCCAGCATTTT. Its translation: CASSLAGTGVWPQHF.

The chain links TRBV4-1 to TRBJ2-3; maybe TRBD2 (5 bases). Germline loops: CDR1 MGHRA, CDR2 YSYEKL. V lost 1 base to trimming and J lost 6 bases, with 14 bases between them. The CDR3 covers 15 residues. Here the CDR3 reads CASSQVGAGVDTQYF. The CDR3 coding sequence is TGCGCCAGCAGCCAAGTTGGCGCCGGGGTCGATACGCAGTATTTT.